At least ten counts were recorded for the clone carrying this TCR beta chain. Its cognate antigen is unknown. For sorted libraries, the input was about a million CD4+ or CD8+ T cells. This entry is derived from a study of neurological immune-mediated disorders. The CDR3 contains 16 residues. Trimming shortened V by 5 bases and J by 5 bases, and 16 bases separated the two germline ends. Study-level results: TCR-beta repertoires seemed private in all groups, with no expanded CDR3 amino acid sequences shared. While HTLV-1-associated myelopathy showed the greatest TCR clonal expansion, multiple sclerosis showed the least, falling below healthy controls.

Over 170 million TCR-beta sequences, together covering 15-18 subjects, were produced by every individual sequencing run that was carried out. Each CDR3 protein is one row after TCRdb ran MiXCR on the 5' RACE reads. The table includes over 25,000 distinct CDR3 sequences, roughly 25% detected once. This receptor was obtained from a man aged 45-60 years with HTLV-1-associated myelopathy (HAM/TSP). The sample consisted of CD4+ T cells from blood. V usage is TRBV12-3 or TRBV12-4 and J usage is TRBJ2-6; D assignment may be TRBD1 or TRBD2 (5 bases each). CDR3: CASSPGTAVRANVLTF. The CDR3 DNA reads TGTGCCAGCAGTCCGGGGACGGCCGTTCGGGCCAACGTCCTGACTTTC.